One T cell receptor (beta chain) is described in this entry. In Seattle, patients joined the study during active infection and were tracked longitudinally. The germline V and J ends were trimmed by 5 bases and 3 bases, with 11 bases remaining between them. CDR3 length equals 14 residues. The V gene's germline CDR1 is SEHNR and CDR2 FQNEAQ (reference sequence). This entry belongs to a study of blood T cell repertoires in COVID-19. Across the whole study: The United States, Italy and Spain provided the acute and convalescent COVID-19 samples. The analysed material was cDNA or gDNA that came from T cells, B-cell-depleted T cells, or PBMCs.

As originally analysed: Nucleated cell counts were estimated from reference gene primer amplification. TCRdb keeps only in-frame clones here, not all; method: immunoSEQ multiplex PCR. That table supplies the V and J calls and clone size; D and trimming were determined from the DNA. The profile covers under 200,000 clones, with about 81% appearing a single time and 6.5% to 9.5% taken by the ten largest. This TCR was sampled from a woman in her sixties or seventies with COVID-19, enrolled during active disease. The chain joins TRBV7-9 to TRBJ1-5; maybe TRBD1 (5 bases). Sequenced material: peripheral blood. CDR3 loop: CASSQTDSNQPQHF. DNA for the CDR3: TGTGCCAGCAGCCAGACAGACTCCAATCAGCCCCAGCATTTT.